The rows below give T cell receptor beta chains drawn from one sample of a study of T cells after yellow fever vaccination. TCRdb fed the 5' RACE reads into MiXCR, producing one record per CDR3 protein. The sample records under 250,000 distinct CDR3 sequences, under 3.5% being singletons. This specimen consisted of CD4+ T cells sorted from PBMCs, obtained 10 days after the yellow fever booster vaccination. Receptors originate from a man between 18 and 29 years old who received the YFV17D yellow fever vaccine. The CDR3 runs from the conserved cysteine through the conserved F or W. D genes are given only for firm matches. For some rows the clone size is stated as once, few or many, or as a class when expanded; others skip it.

clone_size j_call v_call cdr3_length d_call cdr3_aa cdr3_nt
NA TRBJ2-3 TRBV18 14 NA CASSPPTITDTQYF TGTGCCAGCTCACCTCCTACCATCACAGATACGCAGTATTTT
few TRBJ1-1 TRBV15 15 NA CATSRGGAGSTEAFF TGTGCCACCAGCAGAGGGGGGGCTGGGTCCACTGAAGCTTTCTTT
NA TRBJ1-2 TRBV6-2/TRBV6-3 16 NA CASSSSAATANYGYTF TGTGCCAGCAGTTCGTCGGCGGCAACAGCTAACTATGGCTACACCTTC
many TRBJ2-3 TRBV24-1 17 NA CATSAAGGGPSTDTQYF TGTGCCACCAGTGCTGCAGGAGGCGGACCTAGCACAGATACGCAGTATTTT
few TRBJ1-5 TRBV7-2 20 TRBD1 CASSLVGTGRPANSNQPQHF TGTGCCAGCAGCTTAGTGGGGACAGGGCGGCCGGCGAATAGCAATCAGCCCCAGCATTTT
many TRBJ1-2 TRBV6-5 12 TRBD1 CASRGTGSGYTF TGTGCCAGCAGGGGGACAGGGAGCGGCTACACCTTC
NA TRBJ2-5 TRBV2 13 NA CASSWGAGETQYF TGTGCCAGCAGTTGGGGGGCAGGAGAGACCCAGTACTTC
many TRBJ2-7 TRBV5-4 13 NA CASSLAMGYEQYF TGTGCCAGCAGCTTGGCCATGGGTTACGAGCAGTACTTC
many TRBJ1-2 TRBV5-1 14 NA CASSPEQGVGGYTF TGCGCCAGCAGCCCAGAACAGGGAGTAGGCGGCTACACCTTC
NA TRBJ1-4 TRBV20-1 14 TRBD1 CSAAQGAENEKLFF TGCAGTGCTGCACAGGGGGCAGAAAATGAAAAACTGTTTTTT
many TRBJ2-7 TRBV5-1 14 NA CASSFGSSLYEQYF TGCGCCAGCAGCTTCGGTTCAAGTCTTTACGAGCAGTACTTC
many TRBJ2-3 TRBV7-2 14 NA CASSSIPRGDTQYF TGTGCCAGCAGCTCCATACCCCGAGGAGATACGCAGTATTTT
NA TRBJ1-2 TRBV3-1 15 NA CASSQLGLANYGYTF TGTGCCAGCAGCCAATTAGGGCTGGCTAACTATGGCTACACCTTC
few TRBJ2-3 TRBV7-2 17 NA CASSLEFGRGSTDTQYF TGTGCCAGCAGCTTAGAGTTCGGACGGGGGAGCACAGATACGCAGTATTTT
NA TRBJ1-6 TRBV20-1 14 NA CSARDQGGHSPLHF TGCAGTGCTAGAGACCAAGGGGGGCATTCACCCCTCCACTTT
few TRBJ2-2 TRBV7-2 15 NA CASSLVGGNTGELFF TGTGCCAGCAGCTTAGTGGGGGGAAACACCGGGGAGCTGTTTTTT
NA TRBJ1-2 TRBV18 15 NA CASSPSGDSNYGYTF TGTGCCAGCTCACCTTCTGGGGATTCCAACTATGGCTACACCTTC
NA TRBJ1-1 TRBV6-1 13 NA CASSETTKTEAFF TGTGCCAGCAGTGAAACTACGAAGACTGAAGCTTTCTTT
many TRBJ2-2 TRBV7-9 13 NA CASSVRDAGELFF TGTGCCAGCAGCGTCAGGGACGCCGGGGAGCTGTTTTTT
NA TRBJ1-1 TRBV6-6 12 NA CATRASNTEAFF TGTGCCACTCGGGCCTCGAACACTGAAGCTTTCTTT
few TRBJ1-6 TRBV3-1 14 NA CASSQGGSNSPLHF TGTGCCAGCAGCCAAGGGGGGTCCAATTCACCCCTCCACTTT
few TRBJ2-2 TRBV20-1 15 TRBD2 CSAAPGGANTGELFF TGCAGTGCCGCCCCGGGGGGGGCGAACACCGGGGAGCTGTTTTTT
NA TRBJ2-7 TRBV7-9 13 TRBD1 CASSWDRRDEQYF TGTGCCAGCAGCTGGGACAGACGGGACGAGCAGTACTTC
many TRBJ1-2 TRBV7-8 16 NA CASSPVSGTEHYGYTF TGTGCCAGCAGCCCCGTCTCAGGGACCGAGCACTATGGCTACACCTTC